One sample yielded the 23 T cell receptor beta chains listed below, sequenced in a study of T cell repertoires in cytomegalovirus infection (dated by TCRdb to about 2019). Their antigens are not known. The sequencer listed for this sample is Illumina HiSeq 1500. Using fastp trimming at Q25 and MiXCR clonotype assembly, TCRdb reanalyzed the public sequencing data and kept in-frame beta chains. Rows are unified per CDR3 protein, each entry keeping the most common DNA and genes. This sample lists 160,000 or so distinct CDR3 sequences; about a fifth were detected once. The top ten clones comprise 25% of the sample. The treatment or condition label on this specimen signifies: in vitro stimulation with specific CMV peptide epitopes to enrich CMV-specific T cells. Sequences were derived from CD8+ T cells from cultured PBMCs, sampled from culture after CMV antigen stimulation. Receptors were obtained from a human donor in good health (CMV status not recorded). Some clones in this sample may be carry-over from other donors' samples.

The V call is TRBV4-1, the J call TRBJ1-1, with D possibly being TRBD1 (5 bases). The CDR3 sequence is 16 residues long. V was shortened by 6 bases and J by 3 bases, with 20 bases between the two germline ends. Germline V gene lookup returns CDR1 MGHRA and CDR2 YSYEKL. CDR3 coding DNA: TGCGCCAGCAGGGATGGGGTAGGGGAAACCGACACTGAAGCTTTCTTT. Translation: CASRDGVGETDTEAFF.

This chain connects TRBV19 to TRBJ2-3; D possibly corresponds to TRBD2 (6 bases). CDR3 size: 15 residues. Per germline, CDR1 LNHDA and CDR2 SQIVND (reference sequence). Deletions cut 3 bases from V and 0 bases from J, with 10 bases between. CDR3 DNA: TGTGCCAGTAGTATGGCGGGGACTAGCACAGATACGCAGTATTTT. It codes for CASSMAGTSTDTQYF.

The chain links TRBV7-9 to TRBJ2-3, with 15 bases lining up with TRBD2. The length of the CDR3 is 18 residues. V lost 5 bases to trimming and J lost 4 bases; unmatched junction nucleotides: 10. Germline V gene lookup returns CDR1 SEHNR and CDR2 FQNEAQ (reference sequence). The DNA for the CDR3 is TGTGCCAGCAGCCGGACTAGCGGGGGGGCCGGCGGCGCAGATACGCAGTATTTT. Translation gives CASSRTSGGAGGADTQYF. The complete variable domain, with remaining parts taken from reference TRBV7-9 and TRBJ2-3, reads DTGVSQNPRHKITKRGQNVTFRCDPISEHNRLYWYRQTLGQGPEFLTYFQNEAQLEKSRLLSDRFSAERPKGSFSTLEIQRTEQGDSAMYLCASSRTSGGAGGADTQYFGPGTRLTVL.

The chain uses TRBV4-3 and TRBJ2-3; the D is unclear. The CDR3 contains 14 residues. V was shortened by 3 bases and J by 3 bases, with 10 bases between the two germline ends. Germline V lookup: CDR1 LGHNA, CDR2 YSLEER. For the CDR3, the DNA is TGCGCCAGCAGCCACGCTTCGGGTACAGATACGCAGTATTTT. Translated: CASSHASGTDTQYF.

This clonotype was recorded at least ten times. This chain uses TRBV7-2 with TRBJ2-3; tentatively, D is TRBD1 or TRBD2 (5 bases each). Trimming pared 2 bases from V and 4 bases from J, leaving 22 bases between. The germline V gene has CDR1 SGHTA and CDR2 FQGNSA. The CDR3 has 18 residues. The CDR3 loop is CASSLSFEIGWGSDTQYF. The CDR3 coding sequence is TGTGCCAGCAGCTTATCGTTTGAAATAGGTTGGGGGTCAGATACGCAGTATTTT.

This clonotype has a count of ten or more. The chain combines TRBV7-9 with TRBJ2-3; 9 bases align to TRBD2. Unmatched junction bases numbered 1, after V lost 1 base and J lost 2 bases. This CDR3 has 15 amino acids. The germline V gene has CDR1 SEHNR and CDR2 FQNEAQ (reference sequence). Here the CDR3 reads CASSLVAGDTDTQYF. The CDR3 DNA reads TGTGCCAGCAGCTTAGTAGCGGGGGACACAGATACGCAGTATTTT.

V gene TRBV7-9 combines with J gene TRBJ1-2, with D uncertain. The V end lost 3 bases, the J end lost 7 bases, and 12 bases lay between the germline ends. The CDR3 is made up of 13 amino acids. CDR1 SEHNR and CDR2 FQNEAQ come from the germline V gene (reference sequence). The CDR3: CASSFQDSRGYTF. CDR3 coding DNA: TGTGCCAGCAGCTTTCAAGACTCTCGTGGCTACACCTTC. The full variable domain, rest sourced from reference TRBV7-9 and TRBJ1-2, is DTGVSQNPRHKITKRGQNVTFRCDPISEHNRLYWYRQTLGQGPEFLTYFQNEAQLEKSRLLSDRFSAERPKGSFSTLEIQRTEQGDSAMYLCASSFQDSRGYTFGSGTRLTVV.

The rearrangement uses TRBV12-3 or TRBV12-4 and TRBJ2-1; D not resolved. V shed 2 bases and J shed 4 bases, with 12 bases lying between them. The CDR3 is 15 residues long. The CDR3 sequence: CASSLLIQAYNEQFF. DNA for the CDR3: TGTGCCAGCAGTTTACTAATTCAAGCGTACAATGAGCAGTTCTTC.

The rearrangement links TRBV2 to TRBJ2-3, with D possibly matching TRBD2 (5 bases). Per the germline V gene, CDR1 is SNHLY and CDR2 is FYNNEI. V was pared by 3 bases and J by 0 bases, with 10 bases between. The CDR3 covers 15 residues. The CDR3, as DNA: TGTGCCAGCAGTGACGGGAAACTAAGCACAGATACGCAGTATTTT. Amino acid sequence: CASSDGKLSTDTQYF.

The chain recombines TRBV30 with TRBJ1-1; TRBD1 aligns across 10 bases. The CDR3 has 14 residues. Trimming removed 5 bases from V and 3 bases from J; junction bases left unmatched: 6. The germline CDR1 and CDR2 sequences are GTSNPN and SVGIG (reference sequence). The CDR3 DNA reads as TGTGCCTGGGAGACAGGGGGCTTCGACACTGAAGCTTTCTTT. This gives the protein CAWETGGFDTEAFF.

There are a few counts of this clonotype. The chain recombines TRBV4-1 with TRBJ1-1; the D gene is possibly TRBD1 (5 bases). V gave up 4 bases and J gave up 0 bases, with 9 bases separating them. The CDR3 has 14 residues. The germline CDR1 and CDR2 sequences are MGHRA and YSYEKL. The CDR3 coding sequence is TGCGCCAGCAGCCCACAGGAGATGAACACTGAAGCTTTCTTT. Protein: CASSPQEMNTEAFF.

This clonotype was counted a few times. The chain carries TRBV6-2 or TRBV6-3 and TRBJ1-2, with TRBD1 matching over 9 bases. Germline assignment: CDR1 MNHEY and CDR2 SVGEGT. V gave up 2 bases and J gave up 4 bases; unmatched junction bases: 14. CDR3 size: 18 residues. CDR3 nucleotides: TGTGCCAGCAGTTACCCTTTGACAGGGGGGCGAACCTCCTATGGCTACACCTTC. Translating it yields CASSYPLTGGRTSYGYTF.

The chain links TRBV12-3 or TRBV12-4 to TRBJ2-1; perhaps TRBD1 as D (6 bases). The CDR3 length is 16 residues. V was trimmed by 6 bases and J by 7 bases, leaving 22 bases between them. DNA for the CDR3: TGTGCCAGCAGCCTAGAGGGCTCGGGCAGGGGTAATGAGCAGTTCTTC. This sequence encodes CASSLEGSGRGNEQFF.

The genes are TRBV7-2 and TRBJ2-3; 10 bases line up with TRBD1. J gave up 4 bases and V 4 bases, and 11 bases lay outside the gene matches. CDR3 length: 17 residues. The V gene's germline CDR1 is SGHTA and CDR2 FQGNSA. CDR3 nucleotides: TGTGCCAGCAGCTACTATGCCGGGACAGGGGACGCAGATACGCAGTATTTT. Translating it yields CASSYYAGTGDADTQYF.

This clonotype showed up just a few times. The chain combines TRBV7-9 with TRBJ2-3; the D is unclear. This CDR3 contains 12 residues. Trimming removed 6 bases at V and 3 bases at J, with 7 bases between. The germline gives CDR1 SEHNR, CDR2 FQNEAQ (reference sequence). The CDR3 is CASSPWTDTQYF. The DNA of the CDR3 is TGTGCCAGCAGTCCGTGGACAGATACGCAGTATTTT.

As DNA, the CDR3 is TGCAGTGCTAGAGATAGGGGGGGTCAGAACACTGAAGCTTTCTTT. Its translation is CSARDRGGQNTEAFF. The chain combines TRBV20-1 with TRBJ1-1; D is possibly TRBD1 (6 bases). This CDR3 contains 15 residues. Germline V gene lookup returns CDR1 DFQATT and CDR2 SNEGSKA (reference sequence). Trimming removed 0 bases at V and 1 base at J, with 12 bases between.

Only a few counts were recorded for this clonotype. CDR3 loop: CASTHTERNTEAFF. The CDR3 bases are TGTGCCAGCACCCACACCGAGCGAAACACTGAAGCTTTCTTT. The V call is TRBV12-3 or TRBV12-4, the J call TRBJ1-1, with D uncertain. Trimming removed 7 bases at V and 2 bases at J, with 14 bases between. The CDR3 loop spans 14 amino acids.

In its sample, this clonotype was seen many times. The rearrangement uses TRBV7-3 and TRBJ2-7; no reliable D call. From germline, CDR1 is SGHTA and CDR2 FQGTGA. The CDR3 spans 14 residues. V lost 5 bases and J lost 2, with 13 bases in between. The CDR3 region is CASSPTGSPYEQYF. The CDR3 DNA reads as TGTGCCAGCAGCCCGACGGGCTCTCCCTACGAGCAGTACTTC.

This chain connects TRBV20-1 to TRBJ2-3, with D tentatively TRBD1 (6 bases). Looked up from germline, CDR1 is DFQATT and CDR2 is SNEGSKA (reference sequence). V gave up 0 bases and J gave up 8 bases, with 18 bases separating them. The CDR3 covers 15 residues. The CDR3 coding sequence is TGCAGTGCTAGAGATCGGGGACAAGATTTGGGTACGCAGTATTTT. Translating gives CSARDRGQDLGTQYF.

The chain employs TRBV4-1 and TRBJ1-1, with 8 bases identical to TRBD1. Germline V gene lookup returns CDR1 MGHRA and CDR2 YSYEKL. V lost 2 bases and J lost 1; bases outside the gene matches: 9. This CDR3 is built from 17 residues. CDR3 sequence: CASSQRDRPSPNTEAFF. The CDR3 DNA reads TGCGCCAGCAGCCAACGGGACAGGCCTTCCCCGAACACTGAAGCTTTCTTT.

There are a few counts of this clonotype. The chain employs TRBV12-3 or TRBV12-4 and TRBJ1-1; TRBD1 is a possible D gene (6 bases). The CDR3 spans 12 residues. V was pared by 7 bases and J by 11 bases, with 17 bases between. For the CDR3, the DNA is TGTGCCAGCACCTCGGGCCCGGGGGCCGCTTTCTTT. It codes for CASTSGPGAAFF.

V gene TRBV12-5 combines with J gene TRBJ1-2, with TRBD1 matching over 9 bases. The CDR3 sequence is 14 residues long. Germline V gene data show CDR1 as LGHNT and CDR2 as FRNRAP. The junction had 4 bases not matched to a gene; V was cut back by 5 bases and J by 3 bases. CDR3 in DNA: TGTGCTAGTGGTCCGGACAGGGGCGACTATGGCTACACCTTC. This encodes CASGPDRGDYGYTF.

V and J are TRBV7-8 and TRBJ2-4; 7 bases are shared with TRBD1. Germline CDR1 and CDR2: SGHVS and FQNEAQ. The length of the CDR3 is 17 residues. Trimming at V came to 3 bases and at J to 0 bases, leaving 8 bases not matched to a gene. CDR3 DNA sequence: TGTGCCAGCAGCTTGCGAGGGACAGCACTAGCCAAAAACATTCAGTACTTC. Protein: CASSLRGTALAKNIQYF.